What follows are 25 T cell receptor beta chains derived from one specimen sequenced in a study of blood T cell repertoires in COVID-19. The protocol was immunoSEQ multiplex PCR, while the TCRdb copy is restricted to in-frame clones and leaves out a portion. The sample has roughly 440,000 clones, approximately 89% seen once; the top ten hold around an eighth. Sequences were obtained from peripheral blood. These receptors were obtained from a woman aged 50 to 60 with COVID-19, enrolled during active disease.

This clone has a handful of counts. The chain carries TRBV4-1 and TRBJ1-6; D unresolved. Trimming took off 1 base at V and 9 bases at J, with 7 bases between the two ends. This CDR3 region has 13 residues. Germline V gene data show CDR1 as MGHRA and CDR2 as YSYEKL. The CDR3 nucleotides are TGCGCCAGCAGCCAAGGCCAAGCTTCACCCCTCCACTTT. This sequence encodes CASSQGQASPLHF.

The chain joins TRBV5-1 to TRBJ2-2; TRBD2 aligns across 11 bases. After removal of 2 bases from V and 5 bases from J, the junction contained 5 bases not matched to a gene. The germline V gene encodes CDR1 SGHRS and CDR2 YFSETQ. This CDR3 is 16 amino acids long. CDR3 in DNA: TGCGCCAGCAGCTTTCCCCGGACTAGCGGGACCGGGGAGCTGTTTTTT. Translating it yields CASSFPRTSGTGELFF. Variable domain in full (rest from reference TRBV5-1 and TRBJ2-2): KAGVTQTPRYLIKTRGQQVTLSCSPISGHRSVSWYQQTPGQGLQFLFEYFSETQRNKGNFPGRFSGRQFSNSRSEMNVSTLELGDSALYLCASSFPRTSGTGELFFGEGSRLTVL.

The chain recombines TRBV7-6 with TRBJ1-1; TRBD1 is a possible D gene (5 bases). Looked up from germline, CDR1 is SGHVS and CDR2 is FNYEAQ. The V gene lost 0 bases and the J gene lost 0 bases, with 14 bases spanning the gap. CDR3 length equals 17 residues. The CDR3 DNA reads TGTGCCAGCAGCTTAGCGGATTTTCCAGGGTTGAACACTGAAGCTTTCTTT. Translation: CASSLADFPGLNTEAFF.

The V call is TRBV30, the J call TRBJ1-1, with D maybe TRBD1 (5 bases). The germline CDR1 and CDR2 sequences are GTSNPN and SVGIG (reference sequence). Trimming shortened V by 2 bases and J by 1 base, and 17 bases separated the two germline ends. The CDR3 is made up of 16 amino acids. CDR3 region: CAWSRALGGPNTEAFF. CDR3 DNA: TGTGCCTGGAGTCGGGCTTTGGGGGGACCGAACACTGAAGCTTTCTTT.

This chain uses TRBV2 with TRBJ1-5; 10 positions match TRBD1. Trimming removed 8 bases from V and 1 base from J; junction bases left unmatched: 2. The CDR3 is 14 residues long. Germline V lookup: CDR1 SNHLY, CDR2 FYNNEI. In DNA form, the CDR3 reads TGTGCCAGCTTGGACAGGGGGAGCAATCAGCCCCAGCATTTT. It encodes CASLDRGSNQPQHF.

Turning to this clone: Other DNA sequences within the sample encode an identical CDR3. The chain links TRBV11-2 to TRBJ2-7; tentative D call: TRBD2 (6 bases). The CDR3 length is 14 residues. V gave up 3 bases and J gave up 1 base, with 10 bases separating them. Looked up from germline, CDR1 is SGHAT and CDR2 is FQNNGV. The chain's CDR3 is CASSLGAGSYEQYF. CDR3 coding DNA: TGTGCCAGCAGCTTGGGTGCGGGATCCTACGAGCAGTACTTC.

The chain joins TRBV5-1 to TRBJ1-1; D is unresolved. The CDR3 is 17 residues long. Germline V gene lookup returns CDR1 SGHRS and CDR2 YFSETQ. Trimming took 1 base from V and 1 from J, leaving 17 bases between them. CDR3: CASSLRLGRPRNTEAFF. The CDR3 DNA follows: TGCGCCAGCAGCTTGAGGCTTGGCAGGCCCCGGAACACTGAAGCTTTCTTT.

The CDR3 DNA sequence: TGTGCCAGCAGCCCATATAGCGGGGGTTTGACCGGGGAGCTGTTTTTT. This gives the protein CASSPYSGGLTGELFF. V and J are TRBV2 and TRBJ2-2; 9 nucleotides align to TRBD2. Germline V lookup: CDR1 SNHLY, CDR2 FYNNEI. Trimming removed 6 bases from V and 5 bases from J; junction bases left unmatched: 10. The CDR3 spans 16 residues.

V is TRBV6-5 and J is TRBJ2-7; a weak D match, TRBD2 (6 bases). The CDR3 has 14 residues. With 6 bases removed from V and 2 bases from J, the gap between germline ends came to 14 bases. Germline CDR1 is MNHEY and CDR2 is SVGAGI. CDR3 protein: CASRPGSGAYEQYF. Written as DNA, the CDR3 is TGTGCCAGCAGGCCCGGCTCGGGGGCCTACGAGCAGTACTTC.

The chain carries TRBV28 and TRBJ2-7; 9 bases are a match to TRBD1. The J segment lost 5 bases and the V segment lost 4 bases, leaving 9 bases of the junction unmatched. CDR3 size: 15 residues. The germline CDR1 and CDR2 sequences are MDHEN and SYDVKM. The CDR3 nucleotides read TGTGCCAGCAGTTCCCGGGACAGGGTGAACCACGAGCAGTACTTC. Amino acids: CASSSRDRVNHEQYF.

The chain employs TRBV5-6 and TRBJ2-7, with 9 bases matching TRBD2. V gave up 0 bases and J gave up 2 bases; unmatched junction bases: 3. The CDR3 is 15 amino acids. Germline assignment: CDR1 SGHDT and CDR2 YYEEEE. The CDR3 protein is CASSLGGLAAYEQYF. In DNA, the CDR3 is TGTGCCAGCAGCTTGGGGGGACTAGCCGCCTACGAGCAGTACTTC. Looking up the rest from reference TRBV5-6 and TRBJ2-7 gives the full variable domain: DAGVTQSPTHLIKTRGQQVTLRCSPKSGHDTVSWYQQALGQGPQFIFQYYEEEERQRGNFPDRFSGHQFPNYSSELNVNALLLGDSALYLCASSLGGLAAYEQYFGPGTRLTVT.

This chain uses TRBV27 with TRBJ1-6; TRBD1 is a possible D gene (5 bases). This CDR3 has 17 amino acids. Trimming took off 6 bases at V and 0 bases at J, with 15 bases between the two ends. CDR1 is MNHEY and CDR2 is SMNVEV in the germline V gene (reference sequence). The CDR3: CASSVLKDSSYNSPLHF. The DNA of the CDR3 is TGTGCCAGCAGCGTCCTTAAAGACAGCTCCTATAATTCACCCCTCCACTTT.

The J gene is TRBJ1-4, the V gene TRBV30; 9 bases map to TRBD1. The CDR3 has 15 amino acids. The germline V gene has CDR1 GTSNPN and CDR2 SVGIG (reference sequence). V was clipped by 0 bases and J by 8 bases; unmatched bases: 7. CDR3 coding DNA: TGTGCCTGGAGTGTACTTGGGACAGGGCCCGAAAAACTGTTTTTT. Translating gives CAWSVLGTGPEKLFF.

The V call is TRBV10-3, the J call TRBJ2-3, with 9 bases identical to TRBD2. CDR1 and CDR2 from the germline V gene are ENHRY and SYGVKD. The CDR3 sequence is 14 residues long. The J segment lost 2 bases and the V segment lost 6 bases, leaving 3 bases of the junction unmatched. CDR3 region: CAIRERGATDTQYF. CDR3 nucleotides: TGTGCCATCAGGGAGCGGGGGGCCACAGATACGCAGTATTTT.

Only one count was recorded for this clone. V and J are TRBV19 and TRBJ1-5; 7 bases map to TRBD1. Germline CDR1 LNHDA, CDR2 SQIVND (reference sequence). This CDR3 has 14 amino acids. The junction had 4 bases not matched to a gene; V was cut back by 3 bases and J by 5 bases. This CDR3 reads CASSISTGDQPQHF. CDR3 sequence (DNA): TGTGCCAGTAGTATTTCAACAGGGGATCAGCCCCAGCATTTT.

V gene TRBV12-3 or TRBV12-4 combines with J gene TRBJ2-2; D is undetermined. The CDR3 sequence is 11 residues long. The V and J ends lost 6 bases and 8 bases respectively, with 7 bases between them. CDR3 sequence: CASRRGGELFF. The CDR3 DNA sequence: TGTGCCAGCAGGCGAGGTGGGGAGCTGTTTTTT.

The table lists this clone with a few counts. The V gene is TRBV5-6, the J gene TRBJ1-2; D uncertain. The CDR3 is 13 amino acids. V dropped 3 bases and J dropped 2 bases, with 8 bases sitting between them. Germline lookup yields CDR1 SGHDT and CDR2 YYEEEE. CDR3 sequence reads: CASSSQMNYGYTF. Written as DNA, the CDR3 is TGTGCCAGCAGCTCACAGATGAACTATGGCTACACCTTC.

The J gene is TRBJ2-1, the V gene TRBV7-3; no clear D gene. Deletions cut 0 bases from V and 6 bases from J, with 6 bases between. The CDR3 contains 13 residues. The V gene's germline CDR1 is SGHTA and CDR2 FQGTGA. The CDR3 DNA reads TGTGCCAGCAGCTTAACCCTAGGCAATGAGCAGTTCTTC. Translation gives CASSLTLGNEQFF.

CDR3 sequence (DNA): TGTGCCAGCAGTCTGCAGGGTCTCTCCTACGAGCAGTACTTC. Protein sequence: CASSLQGLSYEQYF. The rearrangement links TRBV27 to TRBJ2-7; perhaps TRBD1 as D (5 bases). The CDR3 totals 14 residues. The germline V and J ends were trimmed by 5 bases and 0 bases, with 11 bases remaining between them. Germline values: CDR1 MNHEY, CDR2 SMNVEV (reference sequence).

The chain combines TRBV18 with TRBJ2-1; TRBD2 matches at 14 bases. The V gene end was trimmed by 5 bases and the J gene end by 5 bases; junction bases not matched to a gene: 8. Germline CDR1 is KGHSH and CDR2 is LQKENI. The CDR3 covers 17 residues. As DNA, the CDR3 is TGTGCCAGCTCATCGACTAGCGGGGGGGCCGGGGACAATGAGCAGTTCTTC. Residues: CASSSTSGGAGDNEQFF.

The J gene is TRBJ2-5, the V gene TRBV5-5; possibly TRBD2 for D (5 bases). V dropped 0 bases and J dropped 3 bases, with 6 bases sitting between them. CDR3 size: 13 residues. CDR1 SGHKS and CDR2 YYEKEE come from the germline V gene (reference sequence). The CDR3 region is CASSLGGEETQYF. As DNA, the CDR3 is TGTGCCAGCAGCTTGGGGGGAGAAGAGACCCAGTACTTC.

This rearrangement joins TRBV7-8 to TRBJ1-5, with D hard to call. Per germline, CDR1 SGHVS and CDR2 FQNEAQ. This CDR3 comprises 14 residues. Trimming shortened V by 4 bases and J by 3 bases, and 10 bases separated the two germline ends. The CDR3 loop reads CASSSGSLNQPQHF. CDR3 DNA sequence: TGTGCCAGCAGCTCGGGGTCCCTCAATCAGCCCCAGCATTTT.

The rearrangement uses TRBV6-6 and TRBJ1-1; D is unresolved. The CDR3 spans 11 residues. The V gene's germline CDR1 is MNHNY and CDR2 SVGAGI (reference sequence). V was trimmed by 11 bases and J by 4 bases, leaving 11 bases between them. In DNA form, the CDR3 reads TGTGCCGTACGAGGGTCCACTGAAGCTTTCTTT. Translating gives CAVRGSTEAFF.

V gene TRBV4-1 combines with J gene TRBJ1-1, with a possible D match to TRBD1 (5 bases). Germline V gene sequence: CDR1 MGHRA, CDR2 YSYEKL. This CDR3 is 13 amino acids long. Trimming removed 4 bases from V and 8 bases from J, with 14 bases in between. The CDR3 DNA reads TGCGCCAGCAGCCCAAAGGACATCCGGGAAGCTTTCTTT. Encoded protein: CASSPKDIREAFF.

The CDR3 DNA sequence: TGCGCCAGCAGCTTGGGATACGGCTCTGGAAACACCATATATTTT. It codes for CASSLGYGSGNTIYF. The chain employs TRBV5-1 and TRBJ1-3; D unresolved. Trimming took 0 bases from V and 0 from J, leaving 7 bases between them. The V gene's germline CDR1 is SGHRS and CDR2 YFSETQ. The length of the CDR3 is 15 residues.